This is a list of T cell receptor beta chains from one sample in a study of blood T cell repertoires in COVID-19. TCRdb's copy holds only in-frame clones and misses some; the assay was immunoSEQ multiplex PCR. The table includes approximately 38,000 clones, 85% to 90% detected once. Sequenced: peripheral blood. All receptors derive from a woman aged 65 to 85 with active COVID-19. CDR3s include the opening cysteine and the closing phenylalanine or tryptophan. A D gene is named only where the DNA matches it firmly. Expanded clones are given a class, and other clones once, few, many or no size at all.

TRBJ2-1	TRBV5-1	NA	TRBD2	TGCGCCAGCAGCCGACTGGCGGGGGGGCGCGACAATGAGCAGTTCTTC	CASSRLAGGRDNEQFF
TRBJ2-5	TRBV12-3/TRBV12-4	once	NA	TGTGCCAGCAGTTTGCGGGGAAAAAAGACCCAGTACTTC	CASSLRGKKTQYF
TRBJ2-5	TRBV30	NA	NA	TGTGCCTGGAGGGGAGTCGGGCAAGAGACCCAGTACTTC	CAWRGVGQETQYF
TRBJ2-4	TRBV28	NA	NA	TGTGCCAGCAGTTTCGCAGGTCGGACCAAAAACATTCAGTACTTC	CASSFAGRTKNIQYF
TRBJ2-1	TRBV5-4	NA	TRBD2	TGTGCCAGCAGCCGCGGAGGGACTAGCGGGGGGGAGGAGCAGTTCTTC	CASSRGGTSGGEEQFF
TRBJ2-3	TRBV19	NA	NA	TGTGCCAGTAGTAACCAGGGGCGCACAGATACGCAGTATTTT	CASSNQGRTDTQYF
TRBJ1-5	TRBV6-5	NA	TRBD1	TGTGCCAGCAGTTCCCCAGGGGGCTATAGCAATCAGCCCCAGCATTTT	CASSSPGGYSNQPQHF
TRBJ2-7	TRBV18	NA	TRBD1	TGTGCCAGCTCACCACTGGGGACAGGGAACTACGAGCAGTACTTC	CASSPLGTGNYEQYF
TRBJ1-2	TRBV2	NA	NA	TGTGCCAGCCGGTTGTCGGACAGCTCTAACTATGGCTACACCTTC	CASRLSDSSNYGYTF
TRBJ2-6	TRBV9	NA	TRBD2	TGTGCCAGCAGCGTGGGCCGGGCTAGCGGGGGACGCTCTGGGGCCAACGTCCTGACTTTC	CASSVGRASGGRSGANVLTF
TRBJ2-3	TRBV4-3	NA	TRBD2	TGCGCCAGCAGCCCGGGGGGGGGCACAGATACGCAGTATTTT	CASSPGGGTDTQYF
TRBJ1-3	TRBV5-4	NA	NA	TGTGCCAGCAGCCCCGACTACGCCGGAAACACCATATATTTT	CASSPDYAGNTIYF
TRBJ2-5	TRBV5-1	NA	TRBD2	TGCGCCAGCAGCTTAGACCCTAGCGGGGGCCTACAGTACTTC	CASSLDPSGGLQYF
TRBJ2-3	TRBV20-1	NA	NA	TGCAGTGCTAGTCTCCCCCCTTTCACAGATACGCAGTATTTT	CSASLPPFTDTQYF
TRBJ1-1	TRBV28	NA	TRBD1	TGTGCCAGCAGTCAGTACTACAGGGGTAAAAAGGAAGCTTTCTTT	CASSQYYRGKKEAFF
TRBJ2-2	TRBV5-1	once	TRBD2	TGCGCCAGCAGCCCACGTAGCGGGGGGAGCACCGGGGAGCTGTTTTTT	CASSPRSGGSTGELFF
TRBJ2-7	TRBV7-9	once	NA	TGTGCCAGCAGCTTTCAAGCTCCCTACGAGCAGTACTTC	CASSFQAPYEQYF
TRBJ1-6	TRBV14	NA	TRBD1	TGTGCCAGCAGCCAAGGTCGACTTATTGGGACAGGGGTTTCACCCCTCCACTTT	CASSQGRLIGTGVSPLHF
TRBJ1-4	TRBV5-4	NA	NA	TGTGCCAGCAGCTTGGGGCAGGACACTGGAGGGAGAAAACTGTTTTTT	CASSLGQDTGGRKLFF
TRBJ1-2	TRBV19	NA	NA	TGTGCCAGTAGTATTCCTTCGGGCGGGGGATCGGAAACTAACTATGGCTACACCTTC	CASSIPSGGGSETNYGYTF
TRBJ1-1	TRBV7-2	NA	NA	TGTGCCAGCAGCATATTACAGGGTTTGACTTTCTTT	CASSILQGLTFF
TRBJ2-3	TRBV7-2	NA	NA	TGTGCCAGCAGCACACAGGGCCCAGATACGCAGTATTTT	CASSTQGPDTQYF
TRBJ2-5	TRBV4-1	NA	NA	TGCGCCAGCAGCGACGGGCCGCAGGGGCAAGAGACCCAGTACTTC	CASSDGPQGQETQYF
TRBJ2-1	TRBV9	NA	NA	TGTGCCAGCAGCTCCGCCCCAGGGAATGAGCAGTTCTTC	CASSSAPGNEQFF
TRBJ2-7	TRBV5-6	once	NA	TGTGCCAGCAGCCTCGCCAGGGCGGTATACTTC	CASSLARAVYF
TRBJ2-7	TRBV10-3	NA	TRBD1	TGTGCCATCAGTGAAAGGGGGCCGACCTACGAGCAGTACTTC	CAISERGPTYEQYF
TRBJ1-2	TRBV6-5	NA	NA	TGTGCCAGCAGGCGATCCCAGGGTACCTCCTATGGCTACACCTTC	CASRRSQGTSYGYTF
TRBJ2-7	TRBV28	NA	NA	TGTGCCTCCTATCCCCAGGGGATTCCCTACGAGCAGTACTTC	CASYPQGIPYEQYF
TRBJ2-3	TRBV5-1	NA	TRBD1	TGCGCCAGCAGCCGCGGGACAGGTCTACGAATAGATACGCAGTATTTT	CASSRGTGLRIDTQYF
TRBJ1-2	TRBV7-2	NA	NA	TGTGCCAGCAGCTTAGCGGGACAAACAAGGGGTGGCTACACCTTC	CASSLAGQTRGGYTF
TRBJ2-1	TRBV19	NA	NA	TGTGCCAGTAGTATAAAGCTTTACAATGAGCAGTTCTTC	CASSIKLYNEQFF
TRBJ2-1	TRBV7-2	NA	TRBD2	TGTGCCAGCAGCTTAGTGGGCGGGGGGGCCGATGAGCAGTTCTTC	CASSLVGGGADEQFF
TRBJ2-1	TRBV18	NA	NA	TGTGCCAGCTCACCAATAGACAATGAGCAGTTCTTC	CASSPIDNEQFF
TRBJ2-7	TRBV11-2	NA	TRBD1	TGTGCCAGCAGCCCGACTAGGACAGGGGGCGGGGGAGAGCAGTACTTC	CASSPTRTGGGGEQYF
TRBJ2-5	TRBV2	NA	TRBD2	TGTGCCAGCAGTCTCCCCATTTGGACTAGCGGGACCGGGGAAGAGACCCAGTACTTC	CASSLPIWTSGTGEETQYF
TRBJ1-1	TRBV7-6	NA	NA	TGTGCCAGCGCGGGGGTAGGTTTGAACACTGAAGCTTTCTTT	CASAGVGLNTEAFF
TRBJ1-2	TRBV20-1	once	NA	TGCAGTGCTACACAGGGCCCTGGCTACACCTTC	CSATQGPGYTF
TRBJ2-5	TRBV13	NA	TRBD2	TGTGCCAGCAGCTTAGTTCCTAGCGGGGGAGAGACCCAGTACTTC	CASSLVPSGGETQYF
TRBJ2-3	TRBV7-6	NA	TRBD2	TGTGCCAGCAGCTTTGGAGTAGCGGGAGGGTCAGATACGCAGTATTTT	CASSFGVAGGSDTQYF
TRBJ2-1	TRBV5-1	NA	NA	TGCGCCAGCAGTTCCGGGTCCGATGAGCAGTTCTTC	CASSSGSDEQFF
TRBJ2-2	TRBV28	NA	NA	TGTGCCAGCAGTTCCGCGCATAGCCGGGGCACCGGGGAGCTGTTTTTT	CASSSAHSRGTGELFF
TRBJ2-7	TRBV11-3	NA	NA	TGTGCCAGCACCGGACACAGCTCCTACGAGCAGTACTTC	CASTGHSSYEQYF
TRBJ2-5	TRBV4-1	NA	NA	TGCGCCAGCAGCCAAGGTACAGGGCGTCAAGAGACCCAGTACTTC	CASSQGTGRQETQYF
TRBJ1-1	TRBV7-3	NA	TRBD1	TGTGCCAGCAGCTCCGGGACAGGGAAAGCTTTCTTT	CASSSGTGKAFF
TRBJ1-5	TRBV7-9	few	NA	TGTGCCAGCAGCTTAGGAGGGAACAATCAGCCCCAGCATTTT	CASSLGGNNQPQHF
TRBJ2-2	TRBV5-4	few	NA	TGTGCCAGCAGTTTGGGTCTAGGGGAGCTGTTTTTT	CASSLGLGELFF
TRBJ2-5	TRBV2	NA	TRBD1	TGTGCCAGCAGCAGACAGGGCGTCCAAGAGACCCAGTACTTC	CASSRQGVQETQYF
TRBJ2-7	TRBV6-5	NA	TRBD1	TGTGCCAGCAGGGCAGGGACAGGAGTCTACGAGCAGTACTTC	CASRAGTGVYEQYF
TRBJ2-7	TRBV7-2	NA	TRBD2	TGTGCCAGCAGCCCGGGACTAGCGGGTTCGTACGAGCAGTACTTC	CASSPGLAGSYEQYF
TRBJ1-1	TRBV7-8	NA	NA	TGTGCCAGCACCCTGGGGGGGGGACGGACCATGAACACTGAAGCTTTCTTT	CASTLGGGRTMNTEAFF
TRBJ2-1	TRBV29-1	NA	NA	TGCAGCGTCGCCTATGGACAGTCCCATGAGCAGTTCTTC	CSVAYGQSHEQFF
TRBJ1-6	TRBV2	NA	TRBD1	TGTGCCAGCAGTCCCAGGACAGGGTTCAATTCACCCCTCCACTTT	CASSPRTGFNSPLHF
TRBJ2-2	TRBV7-2	NA	NA	TGTGCCAGCAGCACCAGGACTGGCTCGTCCGGGGAGCTGTTTTTT	CASSTRTGSSGELFF
TRBJ2-3	TRBV4-1	once	TRBD2	TGCGCCAGCAGCCAGCTCATAGCGGGGGGTCCGGTTGTCGCAGATACGCAGTATTTT	CASSQLIAGGPVVADTQYF
TRBJ1-4	TRBV11-2	once	NA	TGTGCCAGCAGTCGGACAGAGGATGAAAAACTGTTTTTT	CASSRTEDEKLFF
TRBJ2-1	TRBV19	NA	TRBD2	TGTGCCAGTAGTATTGGCGGGGGTATCGGCAATGAGCAGTTCTTC	CASSIGGGIGNEQFF
TRBJ1-5	TRBV19	medium-sized	NA	TGTGCCAGTATGGGGGGGAATCAGCCCCAGCATTTT	CASMGGNQPQHF
TRBJ1-1	TRBV7-2	NA	TRBD1	TGTGCCAGCAGCTTATCAGGGGGCACTGAAGCTTTCTTT	CASSLSGGTEAFF
TRBJ1-2	TRBV28	NA	TRBD1	TGTGCCAGCAGTCCCCACGATGACAGGGCTGGCTACACCTTC	CASSPHDDRAGYTF
TRBJ2-3	TRBV5-1	NA	TRBD2	TGCGCCAGCAGCATCCGCATAGCGGGGAGCACAGATACGCAGTATTTT	CASSIRIAGSTDTQYF